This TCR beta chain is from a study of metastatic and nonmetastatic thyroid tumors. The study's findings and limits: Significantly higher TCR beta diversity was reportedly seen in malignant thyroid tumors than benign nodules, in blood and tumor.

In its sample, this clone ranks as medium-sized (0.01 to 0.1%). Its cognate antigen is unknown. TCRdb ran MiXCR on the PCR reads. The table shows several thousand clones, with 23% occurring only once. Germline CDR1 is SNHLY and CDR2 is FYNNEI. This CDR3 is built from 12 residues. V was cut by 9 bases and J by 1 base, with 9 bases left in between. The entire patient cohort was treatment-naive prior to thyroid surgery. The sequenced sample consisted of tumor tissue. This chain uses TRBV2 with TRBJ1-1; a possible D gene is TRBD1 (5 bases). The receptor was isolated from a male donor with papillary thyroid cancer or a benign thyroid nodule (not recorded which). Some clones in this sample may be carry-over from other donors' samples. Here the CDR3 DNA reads TGTGCCAGGGGGACGGCGAACACTGAAGCTTTCTTT. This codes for CARGTANTEAFF.